The 26 T cell receptor beta chains below were found in one sample sequenced in a study of cytomegalovirus exposure and HLA in healthy donors. PCR involved 60 Vbeta and 13 Jbeta primers. TCRdb's table, derived via immunoSEQ multiplex PCR, lists solely in-frame clones and lacks some. The table for this sample gives over 150,000 clones. The material sequenced was PBMCs. These receptors were collected from a boy between 10 and 17 years old in good health and CMV-seronegative.

The gene calls are TRBV9 and TRBJ1-6; 8 positions agree with TRBD1. The length of the CDR3 is 17 residues. Germline V gene sequence: CDR1 SGDLS, CDR2 YYNGEE. Trimming cost V 0 bases and J 9 bases; bases outside gene matches: 11. CDR3: CASSVDPGGLEFSPLHF. CDR3 in DNA: TGTGCCAGCAGCGTAGACCCAGGGGGCCTGGAATTTTCACCCCTCCACTTT. Using reference TRBV9 and TRBJ1-6 for the parts outside the CDR3, the full variable domain is DSGVTQTPKHLITATGQRVTLRCSPRSGDLSVYWYQQSLDQGLQFLIQYYNGEERAKGNILERFSAQQFPDLHSELNLSSLELGDSALYFCASSVDPGGLEFSPLHFGNGTRLTVT.

V is TRBV5-1 and J is TRBJ2-3, with 8 bases lining up with TRBD2. Germline lookup yields CDR1 SGHRS and CDR2 YFSETQ. The CDR3 spans 14 residues. V lost 6 bases and J lost 0; bases outside the gene matches: 3. The CDR3 DNA sequence: TGCGCCAGCAACTCGGGGGGGAGCACAGATACGCAGTATTTT. Translation gives CASNSGGSTDTQYF. Variable domain in full (rest from reference TRBV5-1 and TRBJ2-3): KAGVTQTPRYLIKTRGQQVTLSCSPISGHRSVSWYQQTPGQGLQFLFEYFSETQRNKGNFPGRFSGRQFSNSRSEMNVSTLELGDSALYLCASNSGGSTDTQYFGPGTRLTVL.

The chain joins TRBV4-1 to TRBJ1-5; 7 bases are shared with TRBD1. V was pared by 3 bases and J by 1 base, with 3 bases of the junction left unmatched. The germline CDR1 and CDR2 sequences are MGHRA and YSYEKL. The CDR3 contains 15 residues. The CDR3 region is CASSQMTGSNQPQHF. The CDR3 region has the DNA TGCGCCAGCAGCCAGATGACAGGGAGCAATCAGCCCCAGCATTTT.

The J gene is TRBJ2-7, the V gene TRBV2; the D is unclear. CDR3 length: 12 residues. The V gene's germline CDR1 is SNHLY and CDR2 FYNNEI. Trimming removed 7 bases at V and 1 base at J, with 8 bases between. For the CDR3, the DNA is TGTGCCAGCAATCACGGTTCCTACGAGCAGTACTTC. Amino acid sequence: CASNHGSYEQYF.

J is TRBJ2-3 and V is TRBV6-5; 7 nucleotides line up with TRBD1. Trimming took 2 bases from V and 2 from J; bases not matched to a gene: 7. The CDR3 sequence is 16 residues long. CDR1 and CDR2 from the germline V gene are MNHEY and SVGAGI. The CDR3 region is CASSYEWGTDTDTQYF. The CDR3, as DNA: TGTGCCAGCAGTTACGAGTGGGGGACAGACACAGATACGCAGTATTTT.

The V call is TRBV5-5, the J call TRBJ2-7; TRBD1 matches at 7 bases. V trimming: 4 bases; J trimming: 2 bases; junction bases outside the gene matches: 6. Germline V gene lookup returns CDR1 SGHKS and CDR2 YYEKEE (reference sequence). This CDR3 comprises 14 residues. The CDR3: CASSTLGQAYEQYF. The DNA of the CDR3 is TGTGCCAGCAGCACTCTAGGACAGGCCTACGAGCAGTACTTC.

Points on this clone: This same CDR3 is encoded by further DNA sequences in the sample. The V and J genes are TRBV6-5 and TRBJ2-5; 12 bases are a match to TRBD2. CDR1 and CDR2 from the germline V gene are MNHEY and SVGAGI. The V gene end was trimmed by 2 bases and the J gene end by 5 bases; junction bases not matched to a gene: 3. This CDR3 comprises 15 residues. CDR3 sequence (DNA): TGTGCCAGCAGTTACCTAGCGGGGGGGCGGGAGACCCAGTACTTC. It codes for CASSYLAGGRETQYF.

The V call is TRBV4-1, the J call TRBJ2-1, with 8 positions matching TRBD1. Germline CDR1 MGHRA, CDR2 YSYEKL. Trimming removed 2 bases from V and 10 bases from J; junction bases left unmatched: 4. This CDR3 contains 13 residues. The CDR3 region has the DNA TGCGCCAGCAGCCAACCAGGGGGCGGAGAGCAGTTCTTC. Its protein product is CASSQPGGGEQFF.

V gene TRBV6-5 combines with J gene TRBJ1-2, with a tentative D call TRBD1 (5 bases). The germline V gene has CDR1 MNHEY and CDR2 SVGAGI. The germline V and J ends were trimmed by 0 bases and 3 bases, with 5 bases remaining between them. The CDR3 has 13 amino acids. CDR3 nucleotides: TGTGCCAGCAGTTACTCGACAGACTATGGCTACACCTTC. Protein sequence: CASSYSTDYGYTF.

The gene calls are TRBV28 and TRBJ2-3, with 11 bases identical to TRBD2. J gave up 2 bases and V 8 bases, and 6 bases lay outside the gene matches. CDR3 length equals 15 residues. The germline gives CDR1 MDHEN, CDR2 SYDVKM. The CDR3 reads CASSPSGGPTDTQYF. The CDR3 DNA sequence: TGTGCCAGCTCCCCTAGCGGGGGGCCCACAGATACGCAGTATTTT.

V is TRBV4-2 and J is TRBJ2-2, with 8 bases lining up with TRBD1. Germline CDR1 is LGHNA and CDR2 is YNFKEQ. V was clipped by 4 bases and J by 1 base; unmatched bases: 5. The CDR3 loop spans 16 amino acids. DNA of the CDR3: TGTGCCAGCAGCCCGGCGGGACAGGTGAACACCGGGGAGCTGTTTTTT. This encodes CASSPAGQVNTGELFF.

V and J are TRBV7-9 and TRBJ1-2; D unresolved. The germline CDR1 and CDR2 sequences are SEHNR and FQNEAQ (reference sequence). Trimming pared 6 bases from V and 8 bases from J, leaving 25 bases between. The CDR3 extends over 16 amino acids. The CDR3 DNA reads as TGTGCCAGCAGGTCTAATGCCGGCAGCGGGGTGGGGGGCTACACCTTC. Its protein is CASRSNAGSGVGGYTF.

V gene TRBV9 combines with J gene TRBJ2-7, with D possibly matching TRBD1 (6 bases). Trimming stripped 4 bases from V and 5 bases from J, with 16 bases between. Germline CDR1 is SGDLS and CDR2 is YYNGEE. The CDR3 sequence is 14 residues long. This CDR3 is CASSPRQAFHEQYF. The DNA for the CDR3 is TGTGCCAGCAGCCCCCGACAGGCTTTCCACGAGCAGTACTTC.

This chain connects TRBV7-2 to TRBJ1-1; D possibly corresponds to TRBD1 (5 bases). The V and J ends lost 1 base and 5 bases respectively, with 14 bases between them. The CDR3 totals 15 residues. Germline V gene sequence: CDR1 SGHTA, CDR2 FQGNSA. The chain's CDR3 is CASSLVSGTGTEAFF. CDR3 coding DNA: TGTGCCAGCAGCTTAGTTAGTGGTACAGGAACTGAAGCTTTCTTT.

Regarding this clone: Since no conserved phenylalanine or tryptophan closes the CDR3, a read error is the likely cause. The genes are TRBV4-1 and TRBJ1-2; D is unclear. The CDR3 runs to 15 residues. Germline lookup yields CDR1 MGHRA and CDR2 YSYEKL. V shed 1 base and J shed 6 bases, with 15 bases lying between them. CDR3 coding DNA: TGCGCCAGCAGCCAAGTAGACTTACCTATTGATGGCTACACCTCC. Translating it yields CASSQVDLPIDGYTS.

J is TRBJ1-2 and V is TRBV19; TRBD1 matches 9 bases. The CDR3 covers 15 residues. V dropped 7 bases and J dropped 5; count of bases not matched to a gene: 11. Germline assignment: CDR1 LNHDA and CDR2 SQIVND (reference sequence). CDR3 loop: CASTGNTGGRYGYTF. Written as DNA, the CDR3 is TGTGCCAGTACCGGAAACACAGGGGGCAGATATGGCTACACCTTC.

This chain joins TRBV6-5 and TRBJ1-1, with 11 bases aligning to TRBD1. V shed 6 bases, J shed 5 bases, and the junction held 5 bases outside the gene matches. The germline V gene has CDR1 MNHEY and CDR2 SVGAGI. The CDR3 contains 14 residues. The CDR3 DNA reads TGTGCCAGCAGCATGGGACAGGGGGTGACTGAAGCTTTCTTT. Its translation is CASSMGQGVTEAFF.

The rearrangement joins TRBV6-6 to TRBJ1-3; no clear D. Germline V CDR1 and CDR2: MNHNY, SVGAGI (reference sequence). Trimming removed 8 bases from V and 4 bases from J, with 18 bases in between. CDR3 length equals 15 residues. The CDR3 protein is CASSPAGSSGNTIYF. CDR3 DNA sequence: TGTGCCAGCTCCCCTGCTGGGAGCAGCGGAAACACCATATATTTT.

The chain carries TRBV28 and TRBJ1-6, with TRBD1 matching over 9 bases. CDR1 is MDHEN and CDR2 is SYDVKM in the germline V gene. Trimming took 3 bases from V and 10 from J; bases not matched to a gene: 4. The CDR3 runs to 14 residues. The CDR3 spells CASSLGQGGSPLHF. In nucleotides, the CDR3 is TGTGCCAGCAGTTTGGGACAGGGTGGGTCACCCCTCCACTTT.

The chain joins TRBV2 to TRBJ2-5; 11 bases line up with TRBD2. The CDR3 consists of 15 residues. V trimming: 3 bases; J trimming: 1 base; junction bases outside the gene matches: 1. Germline V gives CDR1 SNHLY, CDR2 FYNNEI. The DNA of the CDR3 is TGTGCCAGCAGTGATCTAGCGGGGGGCCAAGAGACCCAGTACTTC. Amino acid sequence: CASSDLAGGQETQYF.

This chain links TRBV11-2 with TRBJ1-5; TRBD1 is a possible D gene (5 bases). The germline gives CDR1 SGHAT, CDR2 FQNNGV. The length of the CDR3 is 14 residues. Trimming took off 5 bases at V and 0 bases at J, with 8 bases between the two ends. The CDR3 coding sequence is TGTGCCAGCAGCATCGACAGTAGCAATCAGCCCCAGCATTTT. It is translated as CASSIDSSNQPQHF.

The V call is TRBV15, the J call TRBJ1-3; 7 nucleotides agree with TRBD1. The CDR3 contains 15 residues. J gave up 0 bases and V 8 bases, and 7 bases lay outside the gene matches. Per the germline V gene, CDR1 is LNHNV and CDR2 is YYDKDF (reference sequence). Here the CDR3 reads CATQTGPHSGNTIYF. Here the CDR3 DNA reads TGTGCCACCCAGACAGGGCCCCACTCTGGAAACACCATATATTTT.

The chain is built from TRBV7-3 and TRBJ2-1; D might be TRBD1 (6 bases). CDR1 is SGHTA, CDR2 FQGTGA, per germline. Trimming left V 3 bases short and J 8 bases short, with 20 bases between. The CDR3 has 16 amino acids. The CDR3 is CASSLKAGRGGHEQFF. The CDR3 bases are TGTGCCAGCAGCTTGAAGGCGGGCCGAGGGGGTCATGAGCAGTTCTTC.

The chain couples TRBV10-3 to TRBJ2-3, with TRBD2 as a possible D gene (5 bases). Germline CDR1 is ENHRY and CDR2 is SYGVKD. V was shortened by 0 bases and J by 4 bases, with 20 bases between the two germline ends. This CDR3 has 18 amino acids. CDR3 DNA sequence: TGTGCCATCAGTGAGTCAGGAGGAATAGGTTTGGTTGCAGATACGCAGTATTTT. It codes for CAISESGGIGLVADTQYF.

V usage is TRBV6-5 and J usage is TRBJ1-1; D unresolved. CDR1 MNHEY and CDR2 SVGAGI come from the germline V gene. CDR3 size: 14 residues. Between the trimmed V and J ends, which lost 10 bases and 0 bases, there was a span of 15 bases. The DNA for the CDR3 is TGTGCCATCCAGTCAGGTGACCTGAACACTGAAGCTTTCTTT. This gives the protein CAIQSGDLNTEAFF.

The chain uses TRBV5-1 and TRBJ1-1; tentatively, D is TRBD1 (6 bases). Germline V lookup: CDR1 SGHRS, CDR2 YFSETQ. V was pared by 4 bases and J by 2 bases, with 21 bases between. This CDR3 has 17 amino acids. The CDR3 sequence: CASSRSGTSVANTEAFF. Here the CDR3 DNA reads TGCGCCAGCAGCCGGTCCGGGACATCAGTTGCTAACACTGAAGCTTTCTTT.